The rows below give T cell receptor beta chains drawn from one sample of a study of shared clonotypes between healthy human individuals. The protocol was immunoSEQ multiplex PCR, while the TCRdb copy is restricted to in-frame clones and leaves out a portion. The table lists 2.3 million or so clones, 80% to 95% of them singletons, with about 0.39% in the top ten. Sequencing input: naive CD4+ T cells from PBMCs. The receptors derive from a man younger than 35 in good health. Some clones in this sample may be carry-over from other donors' samples. Both conserved end residues are trimmed from each CDR3. D genes are given only for firm matches. Some rows have no size entry. The others give once, few or many, or a class for an expanded clone.

>TRBJ2-7|TRBD1|TRBV28|.
ASSNGGQGPGVSYEQY
>TRBJ2-2|.|TRBV5-1|.
ASSSTAASHGELF
>TRBJ1-1|.|TRBV30|.
AWKAWGGHTEAF
>TRBJ2-1|.|TRBV28|.
ASSLLGDIGEQF
>TRBJ1-2|.|TRBV9|.
ASSVEGGRDYGYT
>TRBJ2-1|TRBD2|TRBV7-3|.
ASSLIGVEWLAGNNEQF
>TRBJ2-2|TRBD1|TRBV5-6|.
ASSSRQGGNTGELF
>TRBJ2-7|.|TRBV5-1|once
ASSLVSGTYEQY
>TRBJ1-1|.|TRBV6-6|.
ASSYTGRLNTEAF
>TRBJ2-1|TRBD2|TRBV13|.
ASSKPGLAGDHEQF
>TRBJ2-2|.|TRBV5-6|.
ASSLVWSGELF
>TRBJ2-1|.|TRBV5-6|.
ASSPLLGISALPNNEQF
>TRBJ2-7|.|TRBV13|.
ASSSGGTGPREQY
>TRBJ2-5|TRBD2|TRBV28|.
ASSRPRTRGETQY
>TRBJ2-2|TRBD2|TRBV5-1|.
ASSFLAGDAGELF